This is a list of T cell receptor beta chains from one sample in a study of response to subunit inactivated influenza vaccine. TCRdb itself ran the RT-PCR reads through MiXCR, one entry per CDR3 protein. This sample has approximately 490,000 distinct CDR3 sequences, with about 7.2% found just once. The material sequenced was PBMCs from blood, taken approximately 25 months after vaccination. These receptors were taken from a man between 50 and 75 years old who received an inactivated influenza vaccine. Both conserved end residues are part of each CDR3. The order of the fields is V gene, D gene, J gene, clone size, CDR3 length, CDR3 protein, CDR3 DNA. A D gene is named only where the DNA matches it firmly. Expanded clones get a size class; other rows say once, few or many, or leave the size out.

TRBV29-1,TRBD1,TRBJ2-5,.,13,CSEARGQGETQYF,TGCAGCGAAGCGCGAGGACAGGGGGAGACCCAGTACTTC
TRBV6-1,TRBD2,TRBJ2-5,.,16,CASHFLAGGSKRPTYF,TGTGCCAGCCATTTTCTGGCGGGGGGCAGCAAGAGACCCACCTACTTC
TRBV11-2,TRBD1,TRBJ2-5,.,14,CASSLRQGRETQYF,TGTGCCAGCAGCTTACGACAGGGCCGGGAGACCCAGTACTTC
TRBV20-1,.,TRBJ1-5,.,15,CSARDGGSGNQPQHF,TGCAGTGCTAGGGACGGCGGGTCCGGCAATCAGCCCCAGCATTTT
TRBV20-1,.,TRBJ2-1,few,15,CSARRGNSRYNEQFF,TGCAGTGCTAGAAGAGGGAATAGCCGATACAATGAGCAGTTCTTC
TRBV6-1,TRBD2,TRBJ2-1,few,15,CASSVIGTRGNEQFF,TGTGCCAGCAGTGTTATCGGGACTAGAGGCAATGAGCAGTTCTTC
TRBV12-3/TRBV12-4,.,TRBJ2-7,.,13,CASSLTRFGEQYF,TGTGCCAGCAGTTTAACTCGGTTTGGAGAGCAGTACTTC
TRBV12-3/TRBV12-4,.,TRBJ2-5,few,17,CASSFRVIAGQGETQYF,TGTGCCAGCAGTTTTCGAGTTATCGCGGGGCAGGGGGAGACCCAGTACTTC
TRBV5-1,.,TRBJ2-5,.,16,CASRVGGRYVVETQYF,TGCGCCAGCAGAGTCGGGGGTCGGTATGTTGTAGAGACCCAGTACTTC
TRBV20-1,TRBD1,TRBJ2-1,.,14,CSARIGTGSNEQFF,TGCAGTGCTAGAATCGGGACAGGTTCAAATGAGCAGTTCTTC
TRBV12-3/TRBV12-4,.,TRBJ2-1,many,14,CAITPPGKGNEQFF,TGTGCCATCACTCCTCCGGGAAAAGGCAATGAGCAGTTCTTC
TRBV20-1,.,TRBJ2-5,few,12,CSARVGWKTQYF,TGCAGTGCTAGAGTTGGGTGGAAGACCCAGTACTTC
TRBV6-5,TRBD1,TRBJ1-1,.,14,CASSYSVGDRRTYF,TGTGCCAGCAGTTACTCTGTTGGGGACAGGCGGACCTACTTT
TRBV20-1,.,TRBJ2-5,few,14,CSANNRVLVETQYF,TGCAGTGCTAATAACAGGGTGTTAGTAGAGACCCAGTACTTC
TRBV7-9,.,TRBJ2-7,many,14,CASSADFNSYEQYF,TGTGCCAGCAGTGCGGACTTCAACTCCTACGAGCAGTACTTC
TRBV27,.,TRBJ1-5,.,16,CASSPLGDNSNQPQHF,TGTGCCAGCAGCCCCCTCGGAGACAATAGCAATCAGCCCCAGCATTTT
TRBV27,.,TRBJ1-5,many,15,CASSSEIRGNQPQHF,TGTGCCAGCAGTTCAGAAATAAGGGGCAATCAGCCCCAGCATTTT
TRBV5-1,TRBD2,TRBJ2-1,.,20,CASSLLSFLGTSGTYNEQFF,TGCGCCAGCAGCTTGTTAAGTTTTCTAGGGACTAGCGGGACTTACAATGAGCAGTTCTTC
TRBV12-3/TRBV12-4,TRBD1,TRBJ2-6,.,18,CASSFNRGSVSGANVLTF,TGTGCCAGCAGTTTTAACAGGGGGTCCGTCTCTGGGGCCAACGTCCTGACTTTC
TRBV4-1,.,TRBJ1-3,many,13,CASSLRQGNTIYF,TGCGCCAGCAGCCTCAGACAGGGAAACACCATATATTTT
TRBV20-1,.,TRBJ2-7,.,12,CSAERLSYEQYF,TGCAGTGCAGAGCGGCTTTCCTACGAGCAGTACTTC
TRBV20-1,.,TRBJ1-1,many,14,CSARVVDGNTEAFF,TGCAGTGCTAGAGTAGTCGACGGGAACACTGAAGCTTTCTTT
TRBV20-1,TRBD2,TRBJ2-5,.,16,CSAQSKTSGPQETQYF,TGCAGTGCTCAATCCAAGACTAGCGGTCCCCAAGAGACCCAGTACTTC
TRBV20-1,.,TRBJ2-7,few,12,CSAPTHSYEQYF,TGCAGTGCTCCAACCCATTCCTACGAGCAGTACTTC
TRBV20-1,TRBD1,TRBJ2-5,.,13,CSATRDRAETQYF,TGCAGTGCTACCCGGGACAGGGCGGAGACCCAGTACTTC
TRBV20-1,.,TRBJ2-2,.,12,CSASRPDGELVF,TGCAGTGCTTCCCGCCCCGACGGGGAGCTGGTTTTT
TRBV5-5,TRBD1,TRBJ2-5,many,17,CASSVHLTGAGQETQYF,TGTGCCAGCAGCGTTCATTTGACAGGGGCCGGACAAGAGACCCAGTACTTC
TRBV24-1,TRBD1,TRBJ2-2,many,16,CATSGPGTGDTGELFF,TGTGCCACCAGTGGCCCCGGGACAGGGGACACCGGGGAGCTGTTTTTT
TRBV12-3/TRBV12-4,.,TRBJ1-5,many,14,CASSRTAGYQPQHF,TGTGCCAGCAGCCGGACCGCCGGTTATCAGCCCCAGCATTTT
TRBV29-1,.,TRBJ2-3,.,11,CSVLLVTTQYF,TGCAGCGTTCTTCTAGTCACTACGCAGTATTTT
TRBV10-3,.,TRBJ2-1,few,15,CAIMGTGGEGNEQFF,TGTGCCATCATGGGTACCGGGGGAGAGGGAAATGAGCAGTTCTTC
TRBV3-1,.,TRBJ1-3,.,15,CASSNPATAGNTIYF,TGTGCCAGCAGCAACCCAGCAACGGCGGGAAACACCATATATTTT
TRBV20-1,TRBD2,TRBJ2-7,many,14,CSALRTGGGYEQYF,TGCAGTGCTCTGCGGACGGGGGGAGGATACGAGCAGTACTTC
TRBV20-1,TRBD1,TRBJ2-4,.,13,CSEEDRVKNIQYF,TGCAGTGAGGAGGACAGGGTAAAAAACATTCAGTACTTC
TRBV5-5,TRBD2,TRBJ2-5,few,18,CASSPDQAGGPHQETQYF,TGTGCCAGCAGCCCTGACCAAGCGGGGGGGCCTCATCAAGAGACCCAGTACTTC
TRBV29-1,.,TRBJ1-2,.,15,CSVEAVAGRGKGYTF,TGCAGCGTTGAAGCTGTGGCAGGGAGAGGGAAGGGCTACACCTTC
TRBV12-3/TRBV12-4,.,TRBJ1-1,.,13,CASSKGVNTEAFF,TGTGCCAGCAGTAAAGGGGTGAACACTGAAGCTTTCTTT
TRBV20-1,.,TRBJ2-5,many,12,CSASLPWETQYF,TGCAGTGCTAGTCTTCCCTGGGAGACCCAGTACTTC
TRBV25-1,.,TRBJ2-5,few,14,CASGPGTNQETQYF,TGTGCCAGTGGGCCGGGGACAAACCAAGAGACCCAGTACTTC
TRBV4-3,.,TRBJ1-1,.,16,CASSQVWGGGITEAFF,TGCGCCAGCAGCCAAGTATGGGGTGGGGGGATCACTGAAGCTTTCTTT
TRBV12-3/TRBV12-4,.,TRBJ2-3,few,13,CASSPVPTDTQYF,TGTGCCAGCAGTCCAGTCCCCACAGATACGCAGTATTTT
TRBV5-6,TRBD1,TRBJ1-1,few,16,CASSSAPGQVNTEAFF,TGTGCCAGCAGCTCCGCCCCGGGACAGGTGAACACTGAAGCTTTCTTT
TRBV7-9,TRBD2,TRBJ2-5,many,14,CASTLAGVKETQYF,TGTGCCAGCACTCTAGCGGGGGTGAAAGAGACCCAGTACTTC
TRBV10-3,.,TRBJ1-2,few,14,CAISDTGTSYGYTF,TGTGCCATCAGTGATACCGGGACGTCGTATGGCTACACCTTC
TRBV20-1,.,TRBJ1-1,.,13,CSARGRGDSEAFF,TGCAGTGCTAGGGGTCGGGGTGACAGTGAAGCTTTCTTT
TRBV11-2,.,TRBJ2-1,.,13,CASSVIIENEQFF,TGTGCCAGCAGCGTCATCATTGAGAACGAGCAGTTCTTC
TRBV29-1,.,TRBJ2-1,.,14,CSATDMASYNEQFF,TGCAGCGCGACCGACATGGCCTCCTACAATGAGCAGTTCTTC
TRBV12-3/TRBV12-4,.,TRBJ1-2,few,12,CASRIGTYGYTF,TGTGCCAGCAGGATAGGGACCTATGGCTACACCTTC
TRBV9,.,TRBJ1-6,many,14,CASSGGTYNSPLHF,TGTGCCAGCAGCGGGGGAACCTATAATTCACCCCTCCACTTT
TRBV12-3/TRBV12-4,TRBD1,TRBJ1-6,few,14,CASSFGQENSPLHF,TGTGCCAGCAGTTTCGGACAGGAGAATTCACCCCTCCACTTT